The rows below give T cell receptor beta chains drawn from one sample of a study of cytomegalovirus exposure and HLA in healthy donors. Data came from immunoSEQ multiplex PCR; TCRdb stores just in-frame clones and leaves some out. In the table there are approximately 88,000 clones, approximately 76% of which are singletons. Material for sequencing was PBMCs. The receptors originated from a young man in good health and CMV-seropositive. Each CDR3 is given with its conserved first and last residue. D genes are given only for firm matches. Clone size appears in some rows only: once, few, many, or a class for an expanded clone.

abundance | j_gene | v_gene | d_gene | CDR3nt | CDR3aa
- | TRBJ2-4 | TRBV10-3 | - | TGTGCCATCAGTGAACGGAATAGCGGAGGAAACATTCAGTACTTC | CAISERNSGGNIQYF
- | TRBJ1-1 | TRBV19 | - | TGTGCCAGTAGTAGCTTACAGACGAACACTGAAGCTTTCTTT | CASSSLQTNTEAFF
- | TRBJ2-4 | TRBV30 | - | TGTGCCTGGAGTTTGGGCGGGGGCTTAAACATTCAGTACTTC | CAWSLGGGLNIQYF
- | TRBJ2-5 | TRBV4-2 | - | TGTGCCAGCAGCCAAGATCAGGGGTTAGAGACCCAGTACTTC | CASSQDQGLETQYF
- | TRBJ1-1 | TRBV7-8 | TRBD1 | TGTGCCAGCAGCTTAGTGGACAGGGCATTATTAGCTTTCTTT | CASSLVDRALLAFF
- | TRBJ2-7 | TRBV2 | TRBD1 | TGTGCCAGCAGCCCCTCGGACAGGGGCGAGCAGTACTTC | CASSPSDRGEQYF
- | TRBJ2-2 | TRBV5-1 | TRBD2 | TGCGCCAGCAGTAGCGGGGTGGATACCGGGGAGCTGTTTTTT | CASSSGVDTGELFF
once | TRBJ1-5 | TRBV27 | - | TGTGCCAGCACCTCAACCGGGGAAAATCAGCCCCAGCATTTT | CASTSTGENQPQHF
- | TRBJ1-1 | TRBV6-5 | TRBD1 | TGTGCCAGCAGTTACGACAGGGGGAACACTGAAGCTTTCTTT | CASSYDRGNTEAFF
- | TRBJ1-1 | TRBV10-3 | - | TGTGCCATCAGTGATCTAGAGCGGGACACTGAAGCTTTCTTT | CAISDLERDTEAFF
- | TRBJ2-7 | TRBV29-1 | - | TGCAGCGTTGGCAGGGGATCGTCCTACGAGCAGTACTTC | CSVGRGSSYEQYF
once | TRBJ2-7 | TRBV18 | - | TGTGCCAGCTCACCACCGTCACTAGAGTCCGAGCAGTACTTC | CASSPPSLESEQYF
many | TRBJ1-2 | TRBV29-1 | - | TGCAGCGTTGGGGAGGGGGGCTACACCTTC | CSVGEGGYTF
- | TRBJ1-1 | TRBV27 | TRBD1 | TGTGCCAGCAGTTTATCGTTACAGGGGCTGGAAGCTTTCTTT | CASSLSLQGLEAFF
- | TRBJ1-2 | TRBV7-9 | TRBD1 | TGTGCCAGCAGCTTGAGGGACAGGGCGAACCTCTATGGCTACACCTTC | CASSLRDRANLYGYTF
- | TRBJ2-3 | TRBV14 | TRBD2 | TGTGCCAGCAGCCAAGCGTCTAGCGGGTTTAGCACAGATACGCAGTATTTT | CASSQASSGFSTDTQYF
- | TRBJ2-1 | TRBV6-1 | TRBD1 | TGTGCCAGCGAAACAGGGGGAGAAAGTGAGCAGTTCTTC | CASETGGESEQFF
- | TRBJ2-1 | TRBV5-1 | - | TGCGCCAGCAGCCTTAGCGGCGGGGCCTACAATGAGCAGTTCTTC | CASSLSGGAYNEQFF
few | TRBJ1-5 | TRBV7-2 | - | TGTGCCAGCAGCCAAGGGGCTGGGCAGGTGGTCGTGCAGCCCCAGCATTTT | CASSQGAGQVVVQPQHF
few | TRBJ1-6 | TRBV5-8 | TRBD1 | TGTGCCAGCAGCGGGGGGACAGCTCATTCACCCCTCCACTTT | CASSGGTAHSPLHF
once | TRBJ2-5 | TRBV18 | - | TGTGCCAGCTCACCGTTAAAAGACAGGTTATCAGAGACCCAGTACTTC | CASSPLKDRLSETQYF
- | TRBJ1-1 | TRBV27 | TRBD1 | TGTGCCAGCACGAGCAGGGGGGACACTGAAGCTTTCTTT | CASTSRGDTEAFF
- | TRBJ1-4 | TRBV30 | - | TGTGCCTGGAATATGGCGGGGGGTGAAAAACTGTTTTTT | CAWNMAGGEKLFF
once | TRBJ1-3 | TRBV7-6 | TRBD1 | TGTGCCAGCAGCCTGAGGGGGACAGCTGAGGACACCATATATTTT | CASSLRGTAEDTIYF
- | TRBJ2-7 | TRBV6-5 | - | TGTGCCAGCACCTCACGGTACGAGCAGTACTTC | CASTSRYEQYF
- | TRBJ1-1 | TRBV4-1 | - | TGCGCCAGCAGCCCCTCGGGAGGGACCACTGAAGCTTTCTTT | CASSPSGGTTEAFF
- | TRBJ2-3 | TRBV9 | TRBD1 | TGTGCCAGCAGCGGCGGACAGGACACAGATACGCAGTATTTT | CASSGGQDTDTQYF
- | TRBJ1-2 | TRBV6-1 | TRBD1 | TGTGCCAGCAGTAACCGGGACAGGACCAACTATGGCTACACCTTC | CASSNRDRTNYGYTF
- | TRBJ1-4 | TRBV4-1 | TRBD1 | TGCGCCAGCAGCCAAGAGGGAAAGGGGGCTGGAAAACTGTTTTTT | CASSQEGKGAGKLFF
- | TRBJ2-1 | TRBV9 | TRBD1 | TGTGCCAGCAGCGCAGGACAGGGGGCGCGGAATGAGCAGTTCTTC | CASSAGQGARNEQFF
- | TRBJ2-1 | TRBV19 | TRBD2 | TGTGCCAGTAGGATAGTAGCGGGAGGCCTCTCCTACAATGAGCAGTTCTTC | CASRIVAGGLSYNEQFF
- | TRBJ1-1 | TRBV20-1 | - | TGCAGTTCACAGGCCCGAGCTTTCTTT | CSSQARAFF
- | TRBJ1-2 | TRBV11-2 | TRBD1 | TGTGCCAGCAGCTCCGGGACAGGTCCTAACTATGGCTACACCTTC | CASSSGTGPNYGYTF
- | TRBJ2-3 | TRBV7-9 | TRBD2 | TGTGCCAGCAGCCTACTAGCGGGGCGAGGCATAGATACGCAGTATTTT | CASSLLAGRGIDTQYF
few | TRBJ1-2 | TRBV7-9 | - | TGTGCCAGCAGCTTAGATACTGTTAGTGGCTACACCTTC | CASSLDTVSGYTF
few | TRBJ2-7 | TRBV7-2 | TRBD2 | TGTGCCAGCAGCCCGAATAGCGGGAGGGCAAGGCAGTACTTC | CASSPNSGRARQYF
- | TRBJ2-1 | TRBV5-1 | TRBD1 | TGCGCCAGCAGCTTTGGACAGGGTGATGAGCAGTTCTTC | CASSFGQGDEQFF
- | TRBJ2-7 | TRBV2 | - | TGTGCCAGCAGTGCAGGGACAATTCCCTACGAGCAGTACTTC | CASSAGTIPYEQYF
- | TRBJ2-1 | TRBV18 | TRBD2 | TGTGCCAGCTCACCACTAGCGGGAGGCGCGACAACCTACAATGAGCAGTTCTTC | CASSPLAGGATTYNEQFF
- | TRBJ1-5 | TRBV7-9 | TRBD1 | TGTGCCAGCAGCTTAACGGTCCGGGGACAGGGGGACGATCAGCCCCAGCATTTT | CASSLTVRGQGDDQPQHF
many | TRBJ1-1 | TRBV6-5 | - | TGTGCCAGCAGCCGGGGGAACAGAGCGAACACTGGAGCTTTCTTT | CASSRGNRANTGAFF
- | TRBJ2-5 | TRBV7-2 | - | TGTGCCAGCAGGGTCTGGAGCTTCCAAGAGACCCAGTACTTC | CASRVWSFQETQYF
few | TRBJ2-1 | TRBV4-3 | - | TGCGCCAGCAGCACTTACAATGAGCAGTTCTTC | CASSTYNEQFF
- | TRBJ1-3 | TRBV6-1 | - | TGTGCCAGCAGAGCCGTATCAAACACCATATATTTT | CASRAVSNTIYF
- | TRBJ2-3 | TRBV7-9 | - | TGTGCCAGCAGCTTACGGCAGGGCACAGATACGCAGTATTTT | CASSLRQGTDTQYF
- | TRBJ1-1 | TRBV9 | TRBD1 | TGTGCCAGCAGCGTAACAGGGGGCGCGGGTGAAGCTTTCTTT | CASSVTGGAGEAFF
- | TRBJ2-3 | TRBV9 | - | TGTGCCAGCAGCGTAGGGGCGGGATTCACAGATACGCAGTATTTT | CASSVGAGFTDTQYF